The 19 T cell receptor beta chains below all came from one sample that was sequenced in a study of CD8+CD57+ T cells in acquired aplastic anemia. For sequencing, patients were chosen who had shown expansion of CD8+CD57+ cells by flow cytometry. For CDR3 and TCR beta VDJ profiling, genomic DNA was the template used. TCRdb recomputed calls from the reads with MiXCR, one row per CDR3 protein. Here the sample spans approximately 300,000 distinct CDR3 sequences, 50% to 65% being singletons. Material for sequencing was sorted CD4+, CD8+, or CD8+CD57+ T cells (not recorded which) from PBMCs. The receptors here all came from a human donor with aplastic anemia.

This chain uses TRBV2 with TRBJ2-7; maybe TRBD1 (5 bases). V was trimmed by 3 bases and J by 0 bases, leaving 18 bases between them. This CDR3 is built from 17 residues. Germline V gives CDR1 SNHLY, CDR2 FYNNEI. Written as DNA, the CDR3 is TGTGCCAGCAGTGAGGGGCAAGTCCTATCAAGCTCCTACGAGCAGTACTTC. It specifies CASSEGQVLSSSYEQYF.

In this sample, this clonotype turned up a few times. Possible read error: a much larger clone is one base away. V usage is TRBV6-5 and J usage is TRBJ2-6; D may match TRBD1 or TRBD2 (5 bases each). Germline V gene lookup returns CDR1 MNHEY and CDR2 SVGAGI. Trimming cost V 0 bases and J 6 bases, with 9 bases left between them. The CDR3 is made up of 15 amino acids. The CDR3 DNA reads as TGTGCCAGCAGTTACTCGGGGGTGGAGGCCAACGTCCTGACTTTC. Amino acid sequence: CASSYSGVEANVLTF.

Only a few counts were recorded for this clonotype. This rearrangement joins TRBV24-1 to TRBJ2-3; 8 bases line up with TRBD1. The germline V gene has CDR1 KGHDR and CDR2 SFDVKD. The junction had 6 bases not matched to a gene; V was cut back by 9 bases and J by 5 bases. The CDR3 runs 13 residues. The CDR3 sequence is CATQDRVRDTQYF. CDR3 sequence (DNA): TGTGCCACCCAGGACAGGGTCCGAGATACGCAGTATTTT.

This clonotype was seen ten or more times. The DNA for the CDR3 is TGCAGTGCTAGAGCAGGGGGGGGTCAGCCCCAGCATTTT. It is translated as CSARAGGGQPQHF. This sequence joins TRBV20-1 and TRBJ1-5; 7 nucleotides match TRBD1. The CDR3 runs to 13 residues. J was trimmed by 6 bases and V by 1 base; bases with no gene match: 3. The germline V gene encodes CDR1 DFQATT and CDR2 SNEGSKA (reference sequence).

V gene TRBV27 combines with J gene TRBJ1-6; possible D gene TRBD1, 5 bases. In germline, CDR1 is MNHEY, CDR2 SMNVEV (reference sequence). The CDR3 is 16 residues long. V lost 2 bases and J 10 bases, leaving 18 bases between the germline ends. This CDR3 is CASSLRSDASGSPLHF. DNA for the CDR3: TGTGCCAGCAGTTTACGGTCGGACGCATCAGGGTCACCCCTCCACTTT.

The chain has TRBV12-3 or TRBV12-4 and TRBJ2-6; possible D gene TRBD1, 5 bases. The CDR3 runs 15 residues. V lost 5 bases, J lost 0 bases, and 8 bases lay in between. CDR3 nucleotides: TGTGCCAGCAGTGGTCAGGGCTCTGGGGCCAACGTCCTGACTTTC. Translation: CASSGQGSGANVLTF.

This rearrangement joins TRBV29-1 to TRBJ1-5, with D perhaps TRBD1 (5 bases). The CDR3 length is 13 residues. Germline V gene lookup returns CDR1 SQVTM and CDR2 ANQGSEA. Trimming cost V 4 bases and J 1 base, with 8 bases left between them. CDR3 sequence reads: CSVARDSNQPQHF. The CDR3 region has the DNA TGCAGCGTTGCCCGGGACAGCAATCAGCCCCAGCATTTT.

This clonotype has a count of ten or more. The genes are TRBV7-2 and TRBJ2-7, with D uncertain. This CDR3 region has 13 residues. Per the germline V gene, CDR1 is SGHTA and CDR2 is FQGNSA. Trimming took 0 bases from V and 0 from J, leaving 3 bases between them. CDR3: CASSLANSYEQYF. CDR3 DNA sequence: TGTGCCAGCAGCTTAGCCAACTCCTACGAGCAGTACTTC.

The chain is built from TRBV20-1 and TRBJ1-2; 7 bases are shared with TRBD1. The V and J ends lost 4 bases and 4 bases, in that order; junction bases with no gene match: 6. CDR1 is DFQATT and CDR2 is SNEGSKA in the germline V gene (reference sequence). This CDR3 comprises 13 residues. The CDR3 bases are TGCAGTGCTAAGACAGGGTCCGCCTATGGCTACACCTTC. Protein sequence: CSAKTGSAYGYTF.

The V gene is TRBV20-1, the J gene TRBJ2-1; a weak D match, TRBD2 (6 bases). CDR3 size: 11 residues. V lost 4 bases to trimming and J lost 12 bases, with 13 bases between them. Germline V lookup: CDR1 DFQATT, CDR2 SNEGSKA (reference sequence). CDR3: CSAKAQGGQFF. Here the CDR3 DNA reads TGCAGTGCTAAGGCCCAGGGAGGGCAGTTCTTC.

This sequence joins TRBV2 and TRBJ2-7, with D uncertain. The CDR3 runs 11 residues. Germline V lookup: CDR1 SNHLY, CDR2 FYNNEI. The V end was cut by 7 bases, the J end by 7 bases, with 11 bases between. For the CDR3, the DNA is TGTGCCAGCAAGGTTACCGGGGAGCAGTACTTC. As protein: CASKVTGEQYF.

This clonotype was counted once. This chain links TRBV29-1 with TRBJ1-1; D perhaps matches TRBD1 (6 bases). The CDR3 sequence is 14 residues long. V lost 6 bases and J 0 bases, leaving 14 bases between the germline ends. The V gene's germline CDR1 is SQVTM and CDR2 ANQGSEA. The CDR3 DNA sequence: TGCAGCGTAGACCTAGGGACATTGAACACTGAAGCTTTCTTT. Translation: CSVDLGTLNTEAFF.

This clonotype was recorded many times. The V and J genes are TRBV5-1 and TRBJ1-1, with TRBD1 as a possible D gene (5 bases). CDR1 and CDR2 (germline): SGHRS, YFSETQ. Between the trimmed V and J ends, which lost 4 bases and 3 bases, there was a span of 10 bases. CDR3 size: 13 residues. The CDR3 DNA follows: TGCGCCAGCAGCCCCCAGGGAGACACTGAAGCTTTCTTT. Translated: CASSPQGDTEAFF. Full variable domain (rest looked up from reference TRBV5-1 and TRBJ1-1): KAGVTQTPRYLIKTRGQQVTLSCSPISGHRSVSWYQQTPGQGLQFLFEYFSETQRNKGNFPGRFSGRQFSNSRSEMNVSTLELGDSALYLCASSPQGDTEAFFGQGTRLTVV.

This clonotype was seen a few times. This sequence joins TRBV5-1 and TRBJ2-1; D is perhaps TRBD1 (5 bases). Trimming stripped 2 bases from V and 3 bases from J, with 6 bases between. CDR3 length: 13 amino acids. Germline V gives CDR1 SGHRS, CDR2 YFSETQ. CDR3 nucleotide sequence: TGCGCCAGCAGCTTACAGGACTACAATGAGCAGTTCTTC. As protein: CASSLQDYNEQFF. The full variable domain, with the rest looked up from reference TRBV5-1 and TRBJ2-1, is KAGVTQTPRYLIKTRGQQVTLSCSPISGHRSVSWYQQTPGQGLQFLFEYFSETQRNKGNFPGRFSGRQFSNSRSEMNVSTLELGDSALYLCASSLQDYNEQFFGPGTRLTVL.

In this sample, this clonotype turned up many times. The gene calls are TRBV11-1 and TRBJ2-1; the match to TRBD2 covers 11 bases. Germline trimming cut 0 bases from V and 7 bases from J; bases unmatched to any gene: 2. The CDR3 totals 15 residues. The V gene's germline CDR1 is SGHAT and CDR2 FQDESV (reference sequence). The CDR3 DNA sequence: TGTGCCAGCAGCTTAGCACTAGCGGGAGTAAATGAGCAGTTCTTC. Translated: CASSLALAGVNEQFF.

This clonotype was observed many times. The J gene is TRBJ2-7, the V gene TRBV6-1, with TRBD1 matching 10 bases. V was pared by 6 bases and J by 4 bases, with 9 bases of the junction left unmatched. Germline values: CDR1 MNHNS, CDR2 SASEGT. The CDR3 contains 15 residues. Here the CDR3 reads CASSPSGQGIYEQYF. The DNA of the CDR3 is TGTGCCAGCAGCCCGTCGGGACAGGGGATATACGAGCAGTACTTC.

In this sample, this clonotype turned up many times. The chain recombines TRBV2 with TRBJ2-7; D is unresolved. The length of the CDR3 is 10 residues. Germline CDR1 reads SNHLY; CDR2 reads FYNNEI. V gave up 0 bases and J gave up 9 bases, with 3 bases separating them. In DNA, the CDR3 is TGTGCCAGCAGTGAAGCTAGGCAGTACTTC. This codes for CASSEARQYF. The full variable domain, its missing parts supplied by reference TRBV2 and TRBJ2-7, is EPEVTQTPSHQVTQMGQEVILRCVPISNHLYFYWYRQILGQKVEFLVSFYNNEISEKSEIFDDQFSVERPDGSNFTLKIRSTKLEDSAMYFCASSEARQYFGPGTRLTVT.

This clonotype was seen many times. The chain employs TRBV5-1 and TRBJ2-3; D not resolved. V lost 2 bases and J lost 2, with 12 bases in between. The germline V gene encodes CDR1 SGHRS and CDR2 YFSETQ. The CDR3 sequence is 15 residues long. Written as DNA, the CDR3 is TGCGCCAGCAGCTTCTCCCCCCAAATCACAGATACGCAGTATTTT. Protein product: CASSFSPQITDTQYF.

The rearrangement uses TRBV20-1 and TRBJ2-7; no firm D call. This CDR3 is built from 13 residues. V lost 1 base and J 0 bases, leaving 7 bases between the germline ends. CDR1 and CDR2 from the germline V gene are DFQATT and SNEGSKA (reference sequence). CDR3 nucleotides: TGCAGTGCTAGAGTGGGCTACTCCTACGAGCAGTACTTC. Protein sequence: CSARVGYSYEQYF.